The 18 T cell receptor beta chains presented below share a single source sample, sequenced in a study of blood T cells in healthy people across ages. A sample-barcoded 5' primer and a J-beta primer mix were used in a second PCR of roughly 7 to 11 cycles. A single record per CDR3 protein comes from TCRdb applying MiXCR to the 5' RACE reads. The sample lists some 880,000 distinct CDR3 sequences, roughly 34% occurring once. The specimen was blood. Receptors were obtained from a man aged 18-30 years in good health.

V and J are TRBV4-1 and TRBJ2-5; 7 bases are a match to TRBD1. V was pared by 1 base and J by 0 bases, with 20 bases of the junction left unmatched. The CDR3 has 21 residues. Per the germline V gene, CDR1 is MGHRA and CDR2 is YSYEKL. The CDR3 bases are TGCGCCAGCAGCCAAGGACGAGCGAGCCTAGACAGGGTTCTAAACCAAGAGACCCAGTACTTC. Its protein product is CASSQGRASLDRVLNQETQYF.

This clonotype was counted only a few times. This rearrangement joins TRBV14 to TRBJ2-5, with D uncertain. CDR1 and CDR2 (germline): SGHDN, FVKESK. This CDR3 region has 13 residues. The V gene lost 8 bases and the J gene lost 2 bases, with 12 bases spanning the gap. Here the CDR3 DNA reads TGTGCCAGCCGGCTGTTTTGGCAAGAGACCCAGTACTTC. This codes for CASRLFWQETQYF. Full variable domain (rest looked up from reference TRBV14 and TRBJ2-5): EAGVTQFPSHSVIEKGQTVTLRCDPISGHDNLYWYRRVMGKEIKFLLHFVKESKQDESGMPNNRFLAERTGGTYSTLKVQPAELEDSGVYFCASRLFWQETQYFGPGTRLLVL.

The CDR3: CASSYQNRDRGQSHPRWAEAFF. In DNA, the CDR3 is TGTGCCAGCAGTTACCAAAACCGGGACAGGGGACAATCCCACCCCAGGTGGGCTGAAGCTTTCTTT. The gene calls are TRBV6-7 and TRBJ1-1, with TRBD1 matching 10 bases. TRBV6-7 is identified as an open reading frame with a role that is uncertain. Unmatched junction bases numbered 27, after V lost 2 bases and J lost 6 bases. This CDR3 has 22 residues.

In this sample, this clonotype turned up a few times. V and J are TRBV10-3 and TRBJ1-5; D might be TRBD1 (5 bases). The CDR3 has 14 amino acids. The ends were cut back, 5 bases at V and 0 bases at J, with 8 bases in the middle. The germline gives CDR1 ENHRY, CDR2 SYGVKD. The DNA of the CDR3 is TGTGCCATCAGTCCCGACAGTAGCAATCAGCCCCAGCATTTT. It yields the protein CAISPDSSNQPQHF.

There are many counts of this clonotype. The chain has TRBV12-3 or TRBV12-4 and TRBJ2-1; the D is unclear. Between the trimmed V and J ends, which lost 5 bases and 4 bases, there was a span of 9 bases. This CDR3 region has 13 residues. The CDR3 is CASSKTEYNEQFF. DNA of the CDR3: TGTGCCAGCAGTAAGACTGAGTACAATGAGCAGTTCTTC.

This CDR3 is CASSLEAKSTDTQYF. CDR3 bases: TGTGCCAGCAGCTTGGAGGCTAAAAGCACAGATACGCAGTATTTT. The rearrangement links TRBV5-6 to TRBJ2-3; D is unresolved. CDR1 SGHDT and CDR2 YYEEEE come from the germline V gene. V lost 0 bases to trimming and J lost 0 bases, with 8 bases between them. The CDR3 is 15 residues long.

Note on this clonotype: One end of the junction fails to match germline, which may point to a read error. The rearrangement uses TRBV7-2 and TRBJ2-5, with D unclear. There are 11 residues in the CDR3. Germline CDR1 and CDR2: SGHTA and FQGNSA. The CDR3 DNA reads as TGTGCCACGGCCTACCAAGAGACCCAGTGCTTC. Its protein is CATAYQETQCF.

This chain links TRBV20-1 with TRBJ1-6, with TRBD1 as a possible D gene (6 bases). From germline, CDR1 is DFQATT and CDR2 SNEGSKA (reference sequence). The CDR3 contains 17 residues. Deletions cut 4 bases from V and 0 bases from J, with 16 bases between. The CDR3 spells CSAIPLGQISYNSPLHF. For the CDR3, the DNA is TGCAGTGCTATCCCCCTGGGACAAATCTCCTATAATTCACCCCTCCACTTT.

A word on this clonotype: It may be a read error: a sequence one base away is much more abundant. The chain joins TRBV4-2 to TRBJ1-2, with D possibly matching TRBD1 (5 bases). CDR1 is LGHNA, CDR2 YNFKEQ, per germline. This CDR3 comprises 14 residues. The CDR3 coding sequence is TGTGCCTGCAGCCAAGATCCGGGGGTCTATGGCTACACCTTC. Translated, it gives CACSQDPGVYGYTF.

This clonotype was seen a few times. The chain carries TRBV20-1 and TRBJ2-1; D may be TRBD1 (5 bases). Trimming cost V 0 bases and J 8 bases, with 17 bases left between them. The CDR3 contains 15 residues. The V gene's germline CDR1 is DFQATT and CDR2 SNEGSKA (reference sequence). The CDR3 nucleotides read TGCAGTGCTAGAGATCGGCAGGCTGGGGCGGATGAGCAGTTCTTC. Its translation: CSARDRQAGADEQFF.

The genes are TRBV7-9 and TRBJ2-1; D is unclear. Germline V lookup: CDR1 SEHNR, CDR2 FQNEAQ (reference sequence). V dropped 4 bases and J dropped 7 bases, with 8 bases sitting between them. This CDR3 has 12 residues. This chain's CDR3 is CASSYGPNEQFF. Here the CDR3 DNA reads TGTGCCAGCAGCTACGGCCCTAATGAGCAGTTCTTC.

This rearrangement joins TRBV6-6 to TRBJ1-4; 7 bases fit TRBD1. CDR3 length equals 14 residues. Trimming cost V 2 bases and J 4 bases; bases outside gene matches: 1. Per germline, CDR1 MNHNY and CDR2 SVGAGI (reference sequence). The CDR3 loop is CASSYRQGNEKLFF. The CDR3 DNA is TGTGCCAGCAGTTACCGACAGGGTAATGAAAAACTGTTTTTT.

The V call is TRBV20-1, the J call TRBJ2-3; 7 bases align to TRBD1. The CDR3 sequence is 14 residues long. CDR1 and CDR2 from the germline V gene are DFQATT and SNEGSKA (reference sequence). V trimming: 3 bases; J trimming: 6 bases; junction bases outside the gene matches: 9. CDR3 amino acids: CSASVRGTGDTQYF. The CDR3 DNA reads TGCAGTGCTAGCGTCAGGGGGACGGGGGATACGCAGTATTTT.

J is TRBJ2-3 and V is TRBV7-6; perhaps TRBD1 as D (5 bases). Per germline, CDR1 SGHVS and CDR2 FNYEAQ. V was shortened by 1 base and J by 4 bases, with 12 bases between the two germline ends. CDR3 length: 15 residues. CDR3 DNA: TGTGCCAGCAGCTTAGTGGCAGGGATGGCAGATACGCAGTATTTT. Amino acids: CASSLVAGMADTQYF. Full variable domain (rest looked up from reference TRBV7-6 and TRBJ2-3): GAGVSQSPRYKVTKRGQDVALRCDPISGHVSLYWYRQALGQGPEFLTYFNYEAQQDKSGLPNDRFSAERPEGSISTLTIQRTEQRDSAMYRCASSLVAGMADTQYFGPGTRLTVL.

The J gene is TRBJ1-1, the V gene TRBV4-2, with D possibly being TRBD1 (5 bases). The CDR3 loop spans 15 amino acids. The germline gives CDR1 LGHNA, CDR2 YNFKEQ. Trimming removed 1 base from V and 6 bases from J, with 15 bases in between. The CDR3 sequence: CASSQAPWAGPEAFF. Here the CDR3 DNA reads TGTGCCAGCAGCCAAGCTCCTTGGGCAGGGCCTGAAGCTTTCTTT.

Comments on this clonotype: At one boundary the junction diverges from the germline segment, which might be a read error. The J gene is TRBJ1-1, the V gene TRBV28; TRBD1 matches 7 bases. The CDR3 is made up of 13 amino acids. From germline, CDR1 is MDHEN and CDR2 SYDVKM. The CDR3, as DNA: TGTGCTGTCGAACAGGGGAAGGACACTGAAACTTTCTTT. Its protein product is CAVEQGKDTETFF.

The count of this clonotype is one. This chain joins TRBV3-1 and TRBJ1-1, with D perhaps matching TRBD1 (5 bases). This CDR3 spans 14 amino acids. Looked up from germline, CDR1 is LGHDT and CDR2 is YNNKEL (reference sequence). Trimming removed 5 bases at V and 5 bases at J, with 15 bases between. DNA for the CDR3: TGTGCCAGCAGCTCTCCCCCAGGGAGTACTGAAGCTTTCTTT. Its translation is CASSSPPGSTEAFF.

This chain connects TRBV7-2 to TRBJ2-1; D is ambiguous. V lost 0 bases, J lost 8 bases, and 14 bases lay in between. Germline loops: CDR1 SGHTA, CDR2 FQGNSA. The CDR3 has 15 amino acids. CDR3 amino acids: CASSLARTDGYEQFF. CDR3 sequence (DNA): TGTGCCAGCAGCTTAGCCCGAACAGACGGTTATGAGCAGTTCTTC.